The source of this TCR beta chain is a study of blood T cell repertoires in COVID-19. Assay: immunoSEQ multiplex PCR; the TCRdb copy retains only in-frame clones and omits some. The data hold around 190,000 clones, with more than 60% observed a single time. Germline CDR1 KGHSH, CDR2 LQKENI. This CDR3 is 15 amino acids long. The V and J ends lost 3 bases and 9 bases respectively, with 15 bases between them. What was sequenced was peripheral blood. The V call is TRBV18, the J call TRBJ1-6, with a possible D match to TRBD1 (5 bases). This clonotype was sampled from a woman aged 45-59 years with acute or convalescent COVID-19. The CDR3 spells CASSPAGGEGSPLHF. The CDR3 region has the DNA TGTGCCAGCTCACCCGCCGGGGGTGAAGGTTCACCCCTCCACTTT.